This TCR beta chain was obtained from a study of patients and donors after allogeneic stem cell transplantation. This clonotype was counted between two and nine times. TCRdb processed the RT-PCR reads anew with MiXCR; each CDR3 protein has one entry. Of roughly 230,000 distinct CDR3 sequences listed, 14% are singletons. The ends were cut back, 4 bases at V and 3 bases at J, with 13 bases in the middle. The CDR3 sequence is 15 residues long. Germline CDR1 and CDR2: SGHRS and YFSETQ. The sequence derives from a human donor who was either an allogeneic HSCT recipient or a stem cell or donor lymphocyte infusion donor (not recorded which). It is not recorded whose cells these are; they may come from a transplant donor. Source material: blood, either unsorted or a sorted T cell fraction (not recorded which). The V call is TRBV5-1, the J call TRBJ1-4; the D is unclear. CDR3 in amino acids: CASSRSSGANEKLFF. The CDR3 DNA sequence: TGCGCCAGCAGCCGCTCCTCTGGAGCTAATGAAAAACTGTTTTTT.